The T cell receptor (beta chain) under discussion was sequenced for a study of T-cell reconstitution after alpha-beta-depleted transplantation in children. Study-wide results and caveats: The authors attributed T-cell counts and diversity one year after transplant mostly to newly produced T cells. TCRbeta diversity was high at day 60 in some patients (a result of surviving recipient T cells and thymic progenitors). Alpha-beta T cells about two months after transplant reportedly derived from several hundred expanded graft clones.

This CDR3 contains 15 residues. Germline V lookup: CDR1 DFQATT, CDR2 SNEGSKA (reference sequence). V lost 4 bases, J lost 5 bases, and 19 bases lay in between. Molecular barcoding with unique molecular identifiers was used for the TCRbeta library. TCRdb called the PCR reads again in MiXCR, with one record for every CDR3 protein. The sample contains around 700,000 distinct CDR3 sequences, about an eighth of which appear only once. This clonotype was counted ten times or more. Its antigen is still unknown. The TCR comes from a girl aged 2-9 years with congenital amegakaryocytic thrombocytopenia, due to receive a stem cell transplant. The chain couples TRBV20-1 to TRBJ2-3; a possible D gene is TRBD2 (7 bases). This material consisted of PBMCs, taken before TCRalphabeta/CD19-depleted stem cell transplant. CDR3 sequence: CSATVLAEGEDTQYF. DNA of the CDR3: TGCAGTGCTACCGTTCTAGCGGAGGGGGAAGATACGCAGTATTTT.